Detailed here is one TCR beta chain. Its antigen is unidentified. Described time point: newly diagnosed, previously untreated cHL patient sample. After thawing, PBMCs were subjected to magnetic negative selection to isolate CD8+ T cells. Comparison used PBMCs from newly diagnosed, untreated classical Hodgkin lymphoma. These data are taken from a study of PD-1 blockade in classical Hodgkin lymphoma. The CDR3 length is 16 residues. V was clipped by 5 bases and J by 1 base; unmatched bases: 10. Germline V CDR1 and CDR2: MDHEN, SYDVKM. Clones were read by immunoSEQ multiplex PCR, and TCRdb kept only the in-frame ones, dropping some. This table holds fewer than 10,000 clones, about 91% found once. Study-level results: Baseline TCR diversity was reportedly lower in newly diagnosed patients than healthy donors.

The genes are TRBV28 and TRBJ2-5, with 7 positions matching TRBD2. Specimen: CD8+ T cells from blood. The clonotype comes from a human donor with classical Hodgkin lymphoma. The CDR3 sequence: CASSLPPSGFQETQYF. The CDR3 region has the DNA TGTGCCAGCAGTCTACCCCCTAGCGGTTTCCAAGAGACCCAGTACTTC.